This T cell receptor beta chain was documented in a study of cytotoxic CD8 clonotypes in ibrutinib-treated CLL. This CDR3 is 15 amino acids long. With V trimmed by 5 bases and J by 5 bases, 7 bases remained unmatched. The germline CDR1 and CDR2 sequences are MDHEN and SYDVKM. Assay used: immunoSEQ multiplex PCR; TCRdb lists only in-frame clones, some missing. The sample holds hundreds of thousands of clones, about three quarters seen once. Study conclusions and caveats: Baseline clonality, higher than in age-matched healthy donors, tracked circulating CD8+ T-cell counts. The times at which samples were taken varied between sustained-remission and progressing patients.

Comments on this clone: Its antigen is currently unknown.

The material was PBMCs, obtained after 24 months of ibrutinib treatment. The TCR sequence derives from a human donor with chronic lymphocytic leukemia. The chain carries TRBV28 and TRBJ2-7; 12 bases match TRBD2. CDR3 region: CASSHGLAGRNEQYF. The CDR3 DNA is TGTGCCAGCAGTCACGGACTAGCGGGAAGAAACGAGCAGTACTTC.